This T cell receptor beta chain is drawn from a study of identical twins. Template switching (which added a universal primer site) was used, and cDNA carried unique molecular identifiers. TCRdb reprocessed the 5' RACE reads with MiXCR, giving one entry per CDR3 protein. The data show hundreds of thousands of distinct CDR3 sequences, with roughly 20% seen just once and 13% held by the top ten. The V and J ends lost 8 bases and 9 bases respectively, with 11 bases between them. CDR1 and CDR2 (germline): SGHTA, FQGNSA. This CDR3 is 12 amino acids long. This clonotype was detected only a few times. This sample also belongs to another study, concerning T cells expressing NK-cell markers. That work contributes: Seven sequenced donors out of eight were HCMV-seropositive, one seronegative.

The sample comprised PBMCs. The TCR was taken from a woman between 18 and 30 years old in good health. The chain employs TRBV7-2 and TRBJ1-6; D is undetermined. In nucleotides, the CDR3 is TGTGCCAGCGGCGGAACCATTTCACCCCTCCACTTT. Protein product: CASGGTISPLHF.